One and the same sample provided the 28 T cell receptor beta chains below, sequenced in a study of cytomegalovirus exposure and HLA in healthy donors. Primers for the PCR totalled 60 Vbeta and 13 Jbeta. Method: immunoSEQ multiplex PCR; TCRdb's copy keeps in-frame clones and lacks some. The table records 100,000 to 150,000 clones, over 80% of them present only once. The sequenced sample was PBMCs. The receptors originated from a man between 18 and 29 years old in good health and CMV-seropositive.

Notes on this clone: At one end, the junction sequence differs from germline, possibly due to a read error. This rearrangement joins TRBV20-1 to TRBJ1-1; maybe TRBD1 (6 bases). This CDR3 contains 11 residues. CDR1 is DFQATT, CDR2 SNEGSKA, per germline (reference sequence). The CDR3, as DNA: TGCAGTGCTGGTAGGGACACAGAAGCTTTCTTT. Amino acids: CSAGRDTEAFF.

This chain connects TRBV5-6 to TRBJ1-2; the match to TRBD1 covers 8 bases. The CDR3 runs 15 residues. Losses at the gene ends were 4 bases for V and 8 bases for J; bases not matched to a gene: 13. Germline loops: CDR1 SGHDT, CDR2 YYEEEE. The CDR3 DNA is TGTGCCAGCAGCAGGTTACAGGGGGTTGCTATAGGCTACACCTTC. It codes for CASSRLQGVAIGYTF.

The chain couples TRBV5-1 to TRBJ2-7; 7 bases align to TRBD1. Losses at the gene ends were 4 bases for V and 4 bases for J; bases not matched to a gene: 8. From germline, CDR1 is SGHRS and CDR2 YFSETQ. The CDR3 loop spans 14 amino acids. CDR3: CASSGETGWYEQYF. The CDR3 coding sequence is TGCGCCAGCAGCGGCGAGACAGGGTGGTACGAGCAGTACTTC.

The rearrangement uses TRBV6-1 and TRBJ2-1; a possible D gene is TRBD2 (6 bases). Trimming pared 6 bases from V and 10 bases from J, leaving 22 bases between. This CDR3 has 15 amino acids. Germline lookup yields CDR1 MNHNS and CDR2 SASEGT. The CDR3 region has the DNA TGTGCCAGCAGGACTGAACCGGGGTCCCGGGAGGAGCAGTTCTTC. This translates into CASRTEPGSREEQFF.

DNA of the CDR3: TGTGCCAGCAGTGAAAGACAGGGGGCTAGCACAGATACGCAGTATTTT. Its protein product is CASSERQGASTDTQYF. This chain uses TRBV25-1 with TRBJ2-3; 10 nucleotides match TRBD1. This CDR3 spans 16 amino acids. Unmatched junction bases numbered 2, after V lost 2 bases and J lost 0 bases. Germline V gene lookup returns CDR1 MGHDK and CDR2 SYGVNS.

V is TRBV5-1 and J is TRBJ2-3; 9 bases match TRBD1. This CDR3 comprises 15 residues. Trimming at V came to 0 bases and at J to 4 bases, leaving 3 bases not matched to a gene. Per germline, CDR1 SGHRS and CDR2 YFSETQ. This CDR3 is CASSLGTGVSDTQYF. The CDR3 nucleotides are TGCGCCAGCAGCTTGGGGACAGGGGTGTCAGATACGCAGTATTTT.

The chain uses TRBV30 and TRBJ1-4, with a tentative D call TRBD1 (5 bases). Germline lookup yields CDR1 GTSNPN and CDR2 SVGIG (reference sequence). The V end lost 1 base, the J end lost 7 bases, and 16 bases lay between the germline ends. The CDR3 is 15 residues long. CDR3 nucleotide sequence: TGTGCCTGGAGTGCAGGAGTGGGGGGGGGTGAAAAACTGTTTTTT. It codes for CAWSAGVGGGEKLFF.

The rearrangement links TRBV18 to TRBJ2-5; 9 positions agree with TRBD1. The CDR3 contains 16 residues. Per germline, CDR1 KGHSH and CDR2 LQKENI. Trimming at V came to 1 base and at J to 2 bases, leaving 5 bases not matched to a gene. CDR3 sequence reads: CASSPRDRAGQETQYF. The DNA for the CDR3 is TGTGCCAGCTCACCACGGGACAGGGCGGGACAAGAGACCCAGTACTTC.

V gene TRBV6-5 combines with J gene TRBJ1-1, with 9 bases matching TRBD1. V lost 6 bases and J lost 2; bases outside the gene matches: 7. The CDR3 spans 15 residues. CDR1 and CDR2 (germline): MNHEY, SVGAGI. In nucleotides, the CDR3 is TGTGCCAGCAGGGCATGGACAGGGGAAAACACTGAAGCTTTCTTT. Translating it yields CASRAWTGENTEAFF.

The J gene is TRBJ1-1, the V gene TRBV6-5; D unresolved. The CDR3 covers 13 residues. Germline V gene data show CDR1 as MNHEY and CDR2 as SVGAGI. V lost 7 bases and J 1 base, leaving 10 bases between the germline ends. In nucleotides, the CDR3 is TGTGCCAGCAACCTTCGACAGAACACTGAAGCTTTCTTT. Its translation is CASNLRQNTEAFF.

The rearrangement uses TRBV5-1 and TRBJ2-7, with a weak D call TRBD2 (5 bases). V dropped 0 bases and J dropped 3 bases, with 10 bases sitting between them. Germline values: CDR1 SGHRS, CDR2 YFSETQ. The CDR3 totals 14 residues. This CDR3 is CASSLEPSLYEQYF. The CDR3 nucleotides are TGCGCCAGCAGCTTGGAACCTAGCCTCTACGAGCAGTACTTC.

The chain uses TRBV7-2 and TRBJ1-2; 7 bases are a match to TRBD1. This CDR3 region has 16 residues. The V gene's germline CDR1 is SGHTA and CDR2 FQGNSA. Trimming removed 5 bases from V and 8 bases from J; junction bases left unmatched: 17. The CDR3: CASSPTTGRISVGYTF. The CDR3, as DNA: TGTGCCAGCAGCCCGACGACAGGGAGAATATCAGTCGGCTACACCTTC. The entire variable domain, with the rest obtained from reference TRBV7-2 and TRBJ1-2, is as follows: GAGVSQSPSNKVTEKGKDVELRCDPISGHTALYWYRQSLGQGLEFLIYFQGNSAPDKSGLPSDRFSAERTGGSVSTLTIQRTQQEDSAVYLCASSPTTGRISVGYTFGSGTRLTVV.

In DNA form, the CDR3 reads TGTGCCAGCAGAGAGTGGGGACAGTCCACAGATACGCAGTATTTT. Translating gives CASREWGQSTDTQYF. The chain has TRBV6-1 and TRBJ2-3, with 7 bases lining up with TRBD1. The CDR3 is made up of 15 amino acids. The germline V gene encodes CDR1 MNHNS and CDR2 SASEGT. Losses at the gene ends were 6 bases for V and 2 bases for J; bases not matched to a gene: 8.

The genes are TRBV5-1 and TRBJ2-5, with 9 bases lining up with TRBD2. Germline CDR1 SGHRS, CDR2 YFSETQ. V trimming: 2 bases; J trimming: 4 bases; junction bases outside the gene matches: 3. CDR3 size: 14 residues. CDR3 sequence: CASSLAGGPETQYF. Written as DNA, the CDR3 is TGCGCCAGCAGCTTAGCGGGGGGTCCAGAGACCCAGTACTTC.

J is TRBJ1-3 and V is TRBV9; D is perhaps TRBD1 (6 bases). The germline V and J ends were trimmed by 7 bases and 0 bases, with 14 bases remaining between them. Germline V gives CDR1 SGDLS, CDR2 YYNGEE. This CDR3 has 15 amino acids. This CDR3 is CASGGLGLSGNTIYF. The CDR3 nucleotides are TGTGCCAGCGGGGGCCTGGGCCTCTCTGGAAACACCATATATTTT.

The chain carries TRBV5-4 and TRBJ2-7; the match to TRBD1 covers 7 bases. V lost 4 bases, J lost 0 bases, and 7 bases stayed unmatched. The CDR3 spans 15 residues. Looked up from germline, CDR1 is SGHNT and CDR2 is YYREEE (reference sequence). The CDR3, as DNA: TGTGCCAGCAGCACTTTACAGGGGATCTCCTACGAGCAGTACTTC. Translated, it gives CASSTLQGISYEQYF.

In DNA, the CDR3 is TGTGCCAGCACTACAACTAGAGGTGGGGCCAACGTCCTGACTTTC. Translating it yields CASTTTRGGANVLTF. This chain links TRBV25-1 with TRBJ2-6, with D perhaps matching TRBD2 (5 bases). V lost 7 bases and J 3 bases, leaving 13 bases between the germline ends. Germline V gives CDR1 MGHDK, CDR2 SYGVNS. The CDR3 contains 15 residues.

This chain uses TRBV9 with TRBJ1-1, with no clear D. The CDR3 totals 14 residues. The V gene lost 0 bases and the J gene lost 4 bases, with 10 bases spanning the gap. From germline, CDR1 is SGDLS and CDR2 YYNGEE. In nucleotides, the CDR3 is TGTGCCAGCAGCGTAGCTGGGGAGGGCACTGAAGCTTTCTTT. The encoded protein is CASSVAGEGTEAFF.

This chain connects TRBV7-3 to TRBJ2-3, with 11 bases lining up with TRBD2. Looked up from germline, CDR1 is SGHTA and CDR2 is FQGTGA. V shed 4 bases and J 2 bases; nucleotides not matched to a gene: 2. The CDR3 spans 15 residues. Written as DNA, the CDR3 is TGTGCCAGCAGCTCTAGCGGGGGGCACACAGATACGCAGTATTTT. As protein: CASSSSGGHTDTQYF.

This clone was detected only a few times. This rearrangement joins TRBV7-8 to TRBJ2-1; 10 nucleotides line up with TRBD2. CDR1 and CDR2 (germline): SGHVS, FQNEAQ. J gave up 4 bases and V 5 bases, and 14 bases lay outside the gene matches. The CDR3 extends over 18 amino acids. The CDR3 nucleotides read TGTGCCAGCAGCCCCCGGGGGGGGGCTAGCGGGGGTTACAATGAGCAGTTCTTC. Protein: CASSPRGGASGGYNEQFF.

This sequence joins TRBV7-9 and TRBJ2-7; weak D call: TRBD1 (7 bases). This CDR3 comprises 17 residues. Germline lookup yields CDR1 SEHNR and CDR2 FQNEAQ (reference sequence). V lost 5 bases, J lost 0 bases, and 20 bases lay in between. CDR3 in DNA: TGTGCCAGCAGCCTTTCGACTAGAGGGGGCAGCTCCTACGAGCAGTACTTC. It codes for CASSLSTRGGSSYEQYF.

The V and J genes are TRBV2 and TRBJ2-1; TRBD2 matches at 12 bases. In germline, CDR1 is SNHLY, CDR2 FYNNEI. The CDR3 runs to 13 residues. V lost 6 bases to trimming and J lost 9 bases; unmatched junction nucleotides: 3. The CDR3 sequence is CASRRTSGVEQFF. CDR3 DNA: TGTGCCAGCAGGCGGACTAGCGGGGTTGAGCAGTTCTTC. Drawing the rest from reference TRBV2 and TRBJ2-1, the complete variable domain is EPEVTQTPSHQVTQMGQEVILRCVPISNHLYFYWYRQILGQKVEFLVSFYNNEISEKSEIFDDQFSVERPDGSNFTLKIRSTKLEDSAMYFCASRRTSGVEQFFGPGTRLTVL.

This sequence joins TRBV19 and TRBJ1-5, with 9 bases matching TRBD1. With V trimmed by 5 bases and J by 10 bases, 6 bases remained unmatched. The CDR3 has 13 residues. Germline CDR1 is LNHDA and CDR2 is SQIVND (reference sequence). The CDR3 reads CASSLQGAEPQHF. The CDR3, as DNA: TGTGCCAGTAGTTTACAGGGGGCCGAACCCCAGCATTTT.

This chain links TRBV5-1 with TRBJ2-1, with 7 nucleotides matching TRBD2. This CDR3 comprises 15 residues. Germline CDR1 SGHRS, CDR2 YFSETQ. Germline trimming cut 4 bases from V and 5 bases from J; bases unmatched to any gene: 9. The CDR3 DNA follows: TGCGCCAGCAGCGACACCCTAGCGGCGGACAATGAGCAGTTCTTC. Translated, it gives CASSDTLAADNEQFF.

The V call is TRBV28, the J call TRBJ1-2, with TRBD1 matching 8 bases. V lost 2 bases to trimming and J lost 5 bases; unmatched junction nucleotides: 10. This CDR3 region has 16 residues. Germline lookup yields CDR1 MDHEN and CDR2 SYDVKM. CDR3 bases: TGTGCCAGCAGTTTACTGCAGGGGGCTGAGTGGTATGGCTACACCTTC. This sequence encodes CASSLLQGAEWYGYTF.

This clone has only a few counts. V usage is TRBV25-1 and J usage is TRBJ1-4; a possible D gene is TRBD1 (6 bases). V was shortened by 1 base and J by 8 bases, with 14 bases between the two germline ends. CDR1 and CDR2 from the germline V gene are MGHDK and SYGVNS. CDR3 length: 15 residues. DNA of the CDR3: TGTGCCAGCAGTGAATCAATGGGGGCGTGGGAAAAACTGTTTTTT. It is translated as CASSESMGAWEKLFF.

This clone was seen a few times. The chain employs TRBV6-5 and TRBJ1-1, with 9 positions matching TRBD1. CDR3 size: 15 residues. CDR1 and CDR2 from the germline V gene are MNHEY and SVGAGI. V was pared by 2 bases and J by 4 bases, with 5 bases of the junction left unmatched. The CDR3 is CASSYGTGRITEAFF. For the CDR3, the DNA is TGTGCCAGCAGTTACGGGACAGGGAGAATCACTGAAGCTTTCTTT.

This rearrangement joins TRBV5-1 to TRBJ2-1, with TRBD1 as a possible D gene (6 bases). CDR1 and CDR2 from the germline V gene are SGHRS and YFSETQ. CDR3 length: 20 amino acids. Between the trimmed V and J ends, which lost 1 base and 0 bases, there was a span of 23 bases. The CDR3 reads CASSLRSSMWQGSSYNEQFF. CDR3 bases: TGCGCCAGCAGCTTGCGGTCGAGCATGTGGCAGGGGAGCTCCTACAATGAGCAGTTCTTC.